The source of this TCR beta chain is a study of CD8 T cells in Susac syndrome. Trimming removed 4 bases from V and 3 bases from J, with 12 bases in between. The length of the CDR3 is 14 residues. Germline CDR1 is DFQATT and CDR2 is SNEGSKA (reference sequence). CD8+ and CD4+ T cells taken from blood had their TCR beta sequenced. Negative isolation was used for CD8+ and CD4+ T cells, and FACS enrichment was applied to TEMRA cells. Random-hexamer reverse transcription was applied to roughly 0.5 to 1 ug RNA. The TCR beta CDR3 was amplified by immunoSEQ multiplex PCR across 54 Vbeta, 13 Jbeta. From the immunoSEQ multiplex PCR reads, TCRdb called clonotypes with MiXCR, one entry per CDR3 protein. Of under 200,000 distinct CDR3 sequences in the sample, around 95% were seen once.

This chain connects TRBV20-1 to TRBJ2-2; the D call may be TRBD1 or TRBD2 (5 bases each). The receptor comes from a human donor in good health. Material for sequencing was CD4+ T cells from PBMCs. CDR3 nucleotide sequence: TGCAGTGCTACGGGACCAGACGACACCGGGGAGCTGTTTTTT. It encodes CSATGPDDTGELFF.